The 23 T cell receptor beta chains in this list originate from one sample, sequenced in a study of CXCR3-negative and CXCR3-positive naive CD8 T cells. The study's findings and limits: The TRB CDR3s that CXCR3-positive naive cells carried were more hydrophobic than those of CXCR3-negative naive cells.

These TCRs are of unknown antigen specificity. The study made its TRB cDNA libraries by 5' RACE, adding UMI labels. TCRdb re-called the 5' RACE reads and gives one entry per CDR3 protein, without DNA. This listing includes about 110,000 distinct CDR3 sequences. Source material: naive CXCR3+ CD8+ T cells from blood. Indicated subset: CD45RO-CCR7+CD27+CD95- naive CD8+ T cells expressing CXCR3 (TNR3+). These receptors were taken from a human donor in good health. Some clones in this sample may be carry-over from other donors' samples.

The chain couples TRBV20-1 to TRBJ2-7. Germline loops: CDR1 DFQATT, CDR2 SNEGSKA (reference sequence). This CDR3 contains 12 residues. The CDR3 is CSAGDGAYEQYF.

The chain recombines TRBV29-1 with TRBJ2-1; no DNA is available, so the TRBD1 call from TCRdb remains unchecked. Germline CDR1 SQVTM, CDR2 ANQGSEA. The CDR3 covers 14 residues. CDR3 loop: CSVQGGSSYNEQFF.

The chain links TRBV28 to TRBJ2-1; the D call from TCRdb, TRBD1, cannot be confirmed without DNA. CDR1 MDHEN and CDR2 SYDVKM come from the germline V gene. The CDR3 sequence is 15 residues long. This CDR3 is CASSLRNRAYNEQFF. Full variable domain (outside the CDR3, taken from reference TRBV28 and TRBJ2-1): DVKVTQSSRYLVKRTGEKVFLECVQDMDHENMFWYRQDPGLGLRLIYFSYDVKMKEKGDIPEGYSVSREKKERFSLILESASTNQTSMYLCASSLRNRAYNEQFFGPGTRLTVL.

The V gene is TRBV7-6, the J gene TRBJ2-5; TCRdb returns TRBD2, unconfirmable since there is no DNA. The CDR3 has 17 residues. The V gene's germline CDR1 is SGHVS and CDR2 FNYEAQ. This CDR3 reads CASNIGLAGEYGETQYF.

The CDR3 spells CASSQDVGGSSYEQYF. This chain connects TRBV4-3 to TRBJ2-7. Germline V CDR1 and CDR2: LGHNA, YSLEER. The CDR3 is 16 residues long.

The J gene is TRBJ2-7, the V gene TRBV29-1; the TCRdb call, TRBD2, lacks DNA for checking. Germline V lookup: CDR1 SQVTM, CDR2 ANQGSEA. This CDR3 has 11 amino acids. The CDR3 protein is CSVVEAGEQYF.

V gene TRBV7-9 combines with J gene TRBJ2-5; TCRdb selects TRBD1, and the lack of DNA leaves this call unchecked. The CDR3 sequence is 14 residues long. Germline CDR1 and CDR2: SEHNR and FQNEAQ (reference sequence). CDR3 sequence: CASSLSRGRETQYF.

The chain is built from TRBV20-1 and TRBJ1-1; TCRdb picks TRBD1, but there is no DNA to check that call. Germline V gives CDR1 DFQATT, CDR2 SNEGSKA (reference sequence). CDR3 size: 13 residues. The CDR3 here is CSAPDSMNTEAFF.

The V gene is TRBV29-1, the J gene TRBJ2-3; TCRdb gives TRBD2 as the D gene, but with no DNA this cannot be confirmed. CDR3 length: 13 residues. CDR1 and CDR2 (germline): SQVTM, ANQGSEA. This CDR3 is CSVLGSITDTQYF.

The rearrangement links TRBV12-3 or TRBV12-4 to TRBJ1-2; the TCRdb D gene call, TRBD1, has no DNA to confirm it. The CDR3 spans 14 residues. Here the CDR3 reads CASSLVPGFDGYTF.

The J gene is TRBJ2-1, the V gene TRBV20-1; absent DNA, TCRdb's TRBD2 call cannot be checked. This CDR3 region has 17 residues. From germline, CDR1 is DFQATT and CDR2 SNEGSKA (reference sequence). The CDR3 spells CSARTSLGLAVYNEQFF.

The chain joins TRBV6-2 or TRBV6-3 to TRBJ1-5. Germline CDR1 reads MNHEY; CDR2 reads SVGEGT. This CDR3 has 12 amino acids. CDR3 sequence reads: CASSYFNQPQHF.

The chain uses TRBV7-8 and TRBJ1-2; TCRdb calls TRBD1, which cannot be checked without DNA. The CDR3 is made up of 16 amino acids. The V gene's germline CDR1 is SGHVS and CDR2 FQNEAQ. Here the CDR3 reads CASTRGTMDTNYGYTF.

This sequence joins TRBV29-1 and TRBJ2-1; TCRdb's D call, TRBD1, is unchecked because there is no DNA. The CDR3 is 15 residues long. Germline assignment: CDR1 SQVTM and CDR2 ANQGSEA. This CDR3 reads CSVEIRGAAYNEQFF.

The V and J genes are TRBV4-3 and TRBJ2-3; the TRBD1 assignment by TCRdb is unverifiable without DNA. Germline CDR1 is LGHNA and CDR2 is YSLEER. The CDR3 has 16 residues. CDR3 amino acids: CASSQDWAGGGDTQYF.

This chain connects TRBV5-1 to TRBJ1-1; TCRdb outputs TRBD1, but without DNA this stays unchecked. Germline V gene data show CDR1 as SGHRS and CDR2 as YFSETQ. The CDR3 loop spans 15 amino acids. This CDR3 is CASSFYRADDTEAFF. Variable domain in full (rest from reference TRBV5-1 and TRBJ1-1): KAGVTQTPRYLIKTRGQQVTLSCSPISGHRSVSWYQQTPGQGLQFLFEYFSETQRNKGNFPGRFSGRQFSNSRSEMNVSTLELGDSALYLCASSFYRADDTEAFFGQGTRLTVV.

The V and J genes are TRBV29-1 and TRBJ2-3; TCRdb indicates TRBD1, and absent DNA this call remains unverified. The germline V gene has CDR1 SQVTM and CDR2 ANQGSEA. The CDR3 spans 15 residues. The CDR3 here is CSVDGSDRYTDTQYF.

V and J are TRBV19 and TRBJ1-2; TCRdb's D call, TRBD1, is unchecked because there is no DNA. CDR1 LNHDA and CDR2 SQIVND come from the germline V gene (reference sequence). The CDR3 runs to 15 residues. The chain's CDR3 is CASSAFTDSVDGYTF.

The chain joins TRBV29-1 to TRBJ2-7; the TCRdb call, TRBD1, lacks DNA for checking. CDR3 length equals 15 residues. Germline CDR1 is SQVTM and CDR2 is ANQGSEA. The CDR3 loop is CSVGLGTGNIYEQYF.

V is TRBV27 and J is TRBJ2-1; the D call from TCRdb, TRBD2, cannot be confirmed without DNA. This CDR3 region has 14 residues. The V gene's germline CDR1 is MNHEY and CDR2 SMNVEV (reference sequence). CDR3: CASGTSGSYNEQFF.

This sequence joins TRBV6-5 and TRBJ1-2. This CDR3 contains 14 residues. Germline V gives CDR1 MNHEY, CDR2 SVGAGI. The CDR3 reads CASSYSASSYGYTF.

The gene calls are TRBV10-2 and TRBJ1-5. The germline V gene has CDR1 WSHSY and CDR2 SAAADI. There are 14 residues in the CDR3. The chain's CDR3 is CASSESLGYQPQHF.

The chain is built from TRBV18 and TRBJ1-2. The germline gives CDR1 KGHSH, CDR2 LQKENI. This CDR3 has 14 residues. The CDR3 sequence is CASSPPRGLRGYTF.